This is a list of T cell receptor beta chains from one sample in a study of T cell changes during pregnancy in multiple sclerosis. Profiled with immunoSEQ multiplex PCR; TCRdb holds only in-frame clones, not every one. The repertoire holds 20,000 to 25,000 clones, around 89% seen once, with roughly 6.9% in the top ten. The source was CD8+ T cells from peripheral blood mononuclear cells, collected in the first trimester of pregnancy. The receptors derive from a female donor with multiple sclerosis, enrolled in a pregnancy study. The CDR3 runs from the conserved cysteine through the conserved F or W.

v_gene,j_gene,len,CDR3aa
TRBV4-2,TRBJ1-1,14,CASSQEREVTEAFF
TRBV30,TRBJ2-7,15,CAWSVFPGRTYEQYF
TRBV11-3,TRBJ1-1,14,CASSLEAMNTEAFF
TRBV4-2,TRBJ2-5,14,CASSQEDSQETQYF
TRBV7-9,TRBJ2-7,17,CASSSDRTSGSHYEQYF
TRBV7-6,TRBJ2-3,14,CASSLGRWADTQYF
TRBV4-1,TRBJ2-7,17,CASSQDSTGYITYEQYF
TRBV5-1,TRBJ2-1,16,CASSEPSVRSYNEQFF
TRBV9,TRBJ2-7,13,CASSLGGEGEQYF
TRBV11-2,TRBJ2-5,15,CASSPGLADLETQYF
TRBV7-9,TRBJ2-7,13,CASRGQGSYEQYF
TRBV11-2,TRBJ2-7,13,CASSYYQGHEQYF
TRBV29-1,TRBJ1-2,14,CSVEGVGAFSGYTF
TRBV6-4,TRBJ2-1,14,CASSAGTSTEEQFF
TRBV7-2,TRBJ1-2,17,CASSTGPGTYPYYGYTF
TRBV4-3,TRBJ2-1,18,CASSQDKELARTYNEQFF
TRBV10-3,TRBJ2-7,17,CAISESLYAGVTYEQYF
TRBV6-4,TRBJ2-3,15,CASSDSTSGPDTQYF
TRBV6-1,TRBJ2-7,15,CTSTGLDAGSYEQYF
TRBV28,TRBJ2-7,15,CASSILQGASDEQYF
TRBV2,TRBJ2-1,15,CASRGPGQGEGEQFF
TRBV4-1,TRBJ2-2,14,CASSPPLGTGELFF
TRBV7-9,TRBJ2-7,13,CASSFGEETQQYF
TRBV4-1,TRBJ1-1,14,CASSQAGQTPEAFF
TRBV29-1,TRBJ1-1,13,CSVGQEVRTEAFF
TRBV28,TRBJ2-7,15,CASSLPREREVEQYF
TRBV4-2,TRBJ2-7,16,CASSQTIAGSYNEQYF
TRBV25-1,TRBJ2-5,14,CASSVAGRQETQYF
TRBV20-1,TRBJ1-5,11,CSARSSQPQHF
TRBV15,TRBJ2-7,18,CATSRAAAGGPRFYEQYF
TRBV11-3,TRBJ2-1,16,CASSLDRGVGDNEQFF
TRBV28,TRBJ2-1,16,CASSFYSSESSNEQFF
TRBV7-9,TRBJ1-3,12,CASSEVSDTIYF
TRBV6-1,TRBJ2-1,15,CAEGRGVDAYNEQFF
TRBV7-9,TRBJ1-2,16,CASSLGGQGAPNGYTF
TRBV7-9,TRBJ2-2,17,CASSFPSGRPNTGELFF
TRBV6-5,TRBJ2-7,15,CASSYSPGLVYEQYF
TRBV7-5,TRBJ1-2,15,CARSLGRGTDYGYTF
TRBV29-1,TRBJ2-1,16,CSVEGASGFSYNEQFF
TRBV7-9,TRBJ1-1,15,CASSPIGQLNTEAFF
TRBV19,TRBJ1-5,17,CASSPQGLLARDQPQHF
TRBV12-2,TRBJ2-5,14,CASPPSGRAGTQYF
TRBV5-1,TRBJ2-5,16,CASSSTKTRSQETQYF
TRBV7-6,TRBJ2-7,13,CASSLALSREQYF
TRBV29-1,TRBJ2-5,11,CSGPSGGTQYF
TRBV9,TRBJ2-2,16,CASSVALAALTGELFF
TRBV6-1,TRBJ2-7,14,CASGYAGTGYEQYF
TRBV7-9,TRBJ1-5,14,CASSLAGLNQPQHF
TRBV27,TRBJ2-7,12,CASSFWGREQYF
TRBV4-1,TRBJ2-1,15,CASSQEESGYNEQFF
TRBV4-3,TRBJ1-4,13,CASSQEAGEKLFF
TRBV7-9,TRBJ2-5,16,CASSPGLAGTQETQYF
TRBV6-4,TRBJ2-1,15,CASSDASSGNNEQFF
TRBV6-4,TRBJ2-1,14,CASSASGGGDEQFF
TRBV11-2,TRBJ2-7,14,CASSPGTGPYEQYF
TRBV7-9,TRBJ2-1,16,CASSRIAGGSYNEQFF
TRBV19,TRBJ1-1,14,CASSVPQMNTEAFF
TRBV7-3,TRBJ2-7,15,CASSLTAGGSYEQYF
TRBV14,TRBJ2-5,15,CASSQPTGHQETQYF